Shown below are 32 T cell receptor beta chains from a single sample sequenced in a study of T cell responses to AZD1222 COVID-19 vaccine. Only in-frame clones appear in the TCRdb table, and some are missing; sequencing was by immunoSEQ multiplex PCR. This table has around 130,000 clones, roughly 85% appearing once. The input for sequencing was peripheral blood, taken on day 0 of AZD1222 vaccination. Source of these receptors: an adult in good health.

The gene calls are TRBV7-9 and TRBJ2-3, with 8 bases lining up with TRBD2. CDR3 length equals 16 residues. Germline trimming cut 3 bases from V and 5 bases from J; bases unmatched to any gene: 10. Per germline, CDR1 SEHNR and CDR2 FQNEAQ (reference sequence). Here the CDR3 DNA reads TGTGCCAGCAGCTTGAAGCGGGAGTGGAGTGTAGATACGCAGTATTTT. This translates into CASSLKREWSVDTQYF.

This clone was seen only once. The chain uses TRBV7-3 and TRBJ2-7; 8 bases line up with TRBD2. The V gene end was trimmed by 5 bases and the J gene end by 7 bases; junction bases not matched to a gene: 7. CDR1 is SGHTA and CDR2 is FQGTGA in the germline V gene. The CDR3 spans 13 residues. CDR3 sequence: CASSTDGGREQYF. In nucleotides, the CDR3 is TGTGCCAGCAGCACGGATGGCGGGAGGGAGCAGTACTTC. Filled out from reference TRBV7-3 and TRBJ2-7, the complete variable domain reads GAGVSQTPSNKVTEKGKYVELRCDPISGHTALYWYRQSLGQGPEFLIYFQGTGAADDSGLPNDRFFAVRPEGSVSTLKIQRTERGDSAVYLCASSTDGGREQYFGPGTRLTVT.

This chain joins TRBV4-2 and TRBJ1-5, with D perhaps matching TRBD1 (6 bases). The CDR3 is 14 residues long. In germline, CDR1 is LGHNA, CDR2 YNFKEQ. The V end lost 2 bases, the J end lost 1 base, and 6 bases lay between the germline ends. CDR3 sequence: CASSQQGSNQPQHF. The CDR3 DNA is TGTGCCAGCAGCCAACAGGGGAGCAATCAGCCCCAGCATTTT.

The V and J genes are TRBV6-5 and TRBJ1-5, with D perhaps TRBD1 (6 bases). V was cut by 2 bases and J by 10 bases, with 9 bases left in between. The CDR3 runs to 12 residues. Germline CDR1 and CDR2: MNHEY and SVGAGI. In DNA form, the CDR3 reads TGTGCCAGCAGTTACATACAGGGTCCCCAGCATTTT. Translated, it gives CASSYIQGPQHF.

This chain links TRBV27 with TRBJ1-1, with D unresolved. CDR1 and CDR2 from the germline V gene are MNHEY and SMNVEV (reference sequence). This CDR3 has 14 residues. V gave up 3 bases and J gave up 0 bases, with 8 bases separating them. The CDR3, as DNA: TGTGCCAGCAGTTTCAGGAGCATGAACACTGAAGCTTTCTTT. Translated: CASSFRSMNTEAFF.

This chain connects TRBV7-8 to TRBJ1-4, with unresolved D. From germline, CDR1 is SGHVS and CDR2 FQNEAQ. The CDR3 sequence is 12 residues long. Trimming took 5 bases from V and 3 from J, leaving 4 bases between them. The DNA for the CDR3 is TGTGCCAGCAGCACATCTAATGAAAAACTGTTTTTT. Translation gives CASSTSNEKLFF.

The V and J genes are TRBV7-3 and TRBJ1-2; D unclear. The CDR3 sequence is 12 residues long. Trimming took off 5 bases at V and 8 bases at J, with 12 bases between the two ends. Germline V gene sequence: CDR1 SGHTA, CDR2 FQGTGA. CDR3 DNA: TGTGCCAGCAGCGACAACGGTTCAGGCTACACCTTC. This translates into CASSDNGSGYTF. The variable domain in full, completed from reference TRBV7-3 and TRBJ1-2, reads GAGVSQTPSNKVTEKGKYVELRCDPISGHTALYWYRQSLGQGPEFLIYFQGTGAADDSGLPNDRFFAVRPEGSVSTLKIQRTERGDSAVYLCASSDNGSGYTFGSGTRLTVV.

This clone was observed once. The rearrangement links TRBV3-1 (or the pseudogene TRBV3-2) to TRBJ2-7, with D unresolved. Germline CDR1 and CDR2: LGHDT and YNNKEL (reference sequence). V lost 4 bases and J lost 3, with 10 bases in between. The length of the CDR3 is 13 residues. Written as DNA, the CDR3 is TGTGCCAGCAGCCCGCAGGTGGACTACGAGCAGTACTTC. Protein product: CASSPQVDYEQYF.

The CDR3 spells CASRVPGLAGYEQYF. The CDR3 nucleotides are TGTGCCAGCAGGGTACCGGGACTAGCCGGCTACGAGCAGTACTTC. The chain couples TRBV6-5 to TRBJ2-7, with 9 bases lining up with TRBD2. With V trimmed by 6 bases and J by 3 bases, 9 bases remained unmatched. Germline V gene data show CDR1 as MNHEY and CDR2 as SVGAGI. The CDR3 is 15 amino acids.

The rearrangement joins TRBV30 to TRBJ1-1; possible D gene TRBD1, 5 bases. CDR1 and CDR2 from the germline V gene are GTSNPN and SVGIG (reference sequence). V dropped 7 bases and J dropped 3 bases, with 15 bases sitting between them. This CDR3 is built from 13 residues. The DNA for the CDR3 is TGTGCCTTCCAGCCCCAGGGCTACACTGAAGCTTTCTTT. Translated, it gives CAFQPQGYTEAFF.

This clone occurred a few times. This sample includes further DNA sequences coding for the same CDR3. The chain joins TRBV5-6 to TRBJ2-7, with a tentative D call TRBD1 (5 bases). V dropped 0 bases and J dropped 1 base, with 5 bases sitting between them. The CDR3 consists of 13 residues. CDR1 and CDR2 (germline): SGHDT, YYEEEE. The CDR3 DNA follows: TGTGCCAGCAGCTTGGGACAGTCCTACGAGCAGTACTTC. This codes for CASSLGQSYEQYF.

The chain has TRBV12-3 or TRBV12-4 and TRBJ1-2; D is unclear. The V and J ends lost 3 bases and 4 bases respectively, with 9 bases between them. The CDR3 has 13 amino acids. In nucleotides, the CDR3 is TGTGCCAGCAGTTTGGTAGCCCTCTATGGCTACACCTTC. Residues: CASSLVALYGYTF.

J is TRBJ2-2 and V is TRBV24-1; D tentatively reads TRBD1 or TRBD2 (5 bases each). The germline V gene has CDR1 KGHDR and CDR2 SFDVKD. The CDR3 consists of 16 residues. V lost 3 bases, J lost 5 bases, and 15 bases lay in between. The CDR3 region is CATSDRGHPTTGELFF. In nucleotides, the CDR3 is TGTGCCACCAGTGATCGGGGCCATCCGACGACCGGGGAGCTGTTTTTT.

This chain uses TRBV28 with TRBJ1-5; D remains ambiguous. Looked up from germline, CDR1 is MDHEN and CDR2 is SYDVKM. Between the trimmed V and J ends, which lost 7 bases and 5 bases, there was a span of 18 bases. The CDR3 is 15 amino acids. The CDR3 spells CASNSAGGIYQPQHF. The CDR3 DNA sequence: TGTGCCAGCAATTCGGCAGGAGGAATTTATCAGCCCCAGCATTTT.

This clone was found once. Here the CDR3 reads CASIVLAGVGGELFF. The CDR3 DNA follows: TGTGCCAGCATAGTACTAGCGGGAGTTGGCGGGGAGCTGTTTTTT. The chain uses TRBV2 and TRBJ2-2, with 11 bases identical to TRBD2. Trimming at V came to 7 bases and at J to 7 bases, leaving 8 bases not matched to a gene. The CDR3 has 15 residues. Germline assignment: CDR1 SNHLY and CDR2 FYNNEI.

J is TRBJ1-6 and V is TRBV14, with D unresolved. CDR1 is SGHDN, CDR2 FVKESK, per germline. The CDR3 is 14 residues long. The V end was cut by 4 bases, the J end by 6 bases, with 10 bases between. The CDR3 is CASSPHRPNSPLHF. In DNA form, the CDR3 reads TGTGCCAGCAGCCCCCACCGCCCTAATTCACCCCTCCACTTT. Full variable domain (outside the CDR3, taken from reference TRBV14 and TRBJ1-6): EAGVTQFPSHSVIEKGQTVTLRCDPISGHDNLYWYRRVMGKEIKFLLHFVKESKQDESGMPNNRFLAERTGGTYSTLKVQPAELEDSGVYFCASSPHRPNSPLHFGNGTRLTVT.

This chain joins TRBV7-8 and TRBJ2-2; D is uncertain. CDR3 length: 15 amino acids. CDR1 and CDR2 from the germline V gene are SGHVS and FQNEAQ. Trimming left V 5 bases short and J 2 bases short, with 12 bases between. The CDR3 nucleotides read TGTGCCAGCAGCCCAAGGGCCCCAAACACCGGGGAGCTGTTTTTT. Translation: CASSPRAPNTGELFF.

This chain joins TRBV7-2 and TRBJ1-5; possibly TRBD1 for D (6 bases). The CDR3 contains 15 residues. From germline, CDR1 is SGHTA and CDR2 FQGNSA. Trimming took off 5 bases at V and 1 base at J, with 12 bases between the two ends. The CDR3 coding sequence is TGTGCCAGCAGCCCGACAGGTCGCAGCAATCAGCCCCAGCATTTT. This translates into CASSPTGRSNQPQHF. Full variable domain (missing parts from reference TRBV7-2 and TRBJ1-5): GAGVSQSPSNKVTEKGKDVELRCDPISGHTALYWYRQSLGQGLEFLIYFQGNSAPDKSGLPSDRFSAERTGGSVSTLTIQRTQQEDSAVYLCASSPTGRSNQPQHFGDGTRLSIL.

The V call is TRBV27, the J call TRBJ1-1, with D maybe TRBD1 (6 bases). Trimming took 6 bases from V and 2 from J, leaving 13 bases between them. In germline, CDR1 is MNHEY, CDR2 SMNVEV (reference sequence). The CDR3 totals 14 residues. The CDR3 spells CASSAGTSNTEAFF. Written as DNA, the CDR3 is TGTGCCAGCAGCGCCGGGACAAGCAACACTGAAGCTTTCTTT.

The chain couples TRBV18 to TRBJ1-1; D is uncertain. CDR3 length: 15 residues. Germline V gene data show CDR1 as KGHSH and CDR2 as LQKENI. The V end was cut by 8 bases, the J end by 3 bases, with 19 bases between. DNA for the CDR3: TGTGCCAGCGCCCAGAGTAGGGATTCCGACACTGAAGCTTTCTTT. This gives the protein CASAQSRDSDTEAFF.

The chain recombines TRBV5-1 with TRBJ2-3, with D unclear. Trimming cost V 1 base and J 0 bases, with 6 bases left between them. Germline CDR1 is SGHRS and CDR2 is YFSETQ. The CDR3 sequence is 14 residues long. The chain's CDR3 is CASSLPQSTDTQYF. The CDR3 DNA reads as TGCGCCAGCAGCTTGCCCCAAAGCACAGATACGCAGTATTTT.

This clone was seen a few times. The chain carries TRBV6-1 and TRBJ2-1; 12 bases are shared with TRBD2. The CDR3 length is 18 residues. Germline CDR1 is MNHNS and CDR2 is SASEGT. The V gene end was trimmed by 7 bases and the J gene end by 0 bases; junction bases not matched to a gene: 10. The CDR3 DNA sequence: TGTGCCAGCATTGAGACCTCTAGCGGGGGGGCCTCCTACAATGAGCAGTTCTTC. Translation: CASIETSSGGASYNEQFF.

The gene calls are TRBV18 and TRBJ2-7; 9 bases line up with TRBD1. CDR1 is KGHSH and CDR2 is LQKENI in the germline V gene. The V gene end was trimmed by 6 bases and the J gene end by 5 bases; junction bases not matched to a gene: 5. The CDR3 is 13 amino acids. The CDR3 is CASSGTGWDEQYF. CDR3 DNA sequence: TGTGCCAGCTCCGGGACAGGGTGGGACGAGCAGTACTTC.

V usage is TRBV3-1 (or the pseudogene TRBV3-2) and J usage is TRBJ1-1, with no clear D. With 4 bases removed from V and 4 bases from J, the gap between germline ends came to 16 bases. Germline values: CDR1 LGHDT, CDR2 YNNKEL (reference sequence). The CDR3 runs 15 residues. The CDR3 DNA reads as TGTGCCAGCAGCCGAGGACCCGCGGGGTTCACTGAAGCTTTCTTT. It is translated as CASSRGPAGFTEAFF.

The chain couples TRBV9 to TRBJ2-6, with D unclear. Germline CDR1 is SGDLS and CDR2 is YYNGEE. The V and J ends lost 3 bases and 5 bases respectively, with 12 bases between them. The CDR3 spans 15 residues. In DNA, the CDR3 is TGTGCCAGCAGCGAAGGACCCGGGTGGGCCAACGTCCTGACTTTC. Translation gives CASSEGPGWANVLTF.

This clone was observed a handful of times. V is TRBV5-6 and J is TRBJ1-5; D gene uncertain. CDR1 is SGHDT and CDR2 is YYEEEE in the germline V gene. The CDR3 totals 11 residues. V was cut by 4 bases and J by 2 bases, with 1 base left in between. Here the CDR3 reads CASSGNQPQHF. CDR3 bases: TGTGCCAGCAGCGGCAATCAGCCCCAGCATTTT. Supplemented by reference TRBV5-6 and TRBJ1-5, the full variable domain reads DAGVTQSPTHLIKTRGQQVTLRCSPKSGHDTVSWYQQALGQGPQFIFQYYEEEERQRGNFPDRFSGHQFPNYSSELNVNALLLGDSALYLCASSGNQPQHFGDGTRLSIL.

J is TRBJ1-1 and V is TRBV19; 7 bases match TRBD1. The germline V gene has CDR1 LNHDA and CDR2 SQIVND (reference sequence). J gave up 5 bases and V 3 bases, and 3 bases lay outside the gene matches. The CDR3 runs 13 residues. The CDR3 bases are TGTGCCAGTAGTATGATGGGACAGACTGAAGCTTTCTTT. Protein product: CASSMMGQTEAFF.

This chain connects TRBV7-2 to TRBJ2-2; tentative D call: TRBD1 (6 bases). This CDR3 is 15 amino acids long. The germline CDR1 and CDR2 sequences are SGHTA and FQGNSA. V was pared by 1 base and J by 5 bases, with 11 bases between. CDR3 nucleotides: TGTGCCAGCAGCTTAGACAGGGTAGAGACCGGGGAGCTGTTTTTT. Encoded protein: CASSLDRVETGELFF.

This chain joins TRBV3-1 (or the pseudogene TRBV3-2) and TRBJ2-7; D might be TRBD2 (5 bases). The V and J ends lost 0 bases and 6 bases respectively, with 15 bases between them. This CDR3 has 15 residues. Germline CDR1 is LGHDT and CDR2 is YNNKEL (reference sequence). The CDR3, as DNA: TGTGCCAGCAGCCAAGATACGACGGGGTCGGGCGAGCAGTACTTC. Translated: CASSQDTTGSGEQYF.

V usage is TRBV5-4 and J usage is TRBJ2-1; the match to TRBD2 covers 8 bases. This CDR3 is 16 amino acids long. Germline CDR1 and CDR2: SGHNT and YYREEE (reference sequence). Trimming at V came to 0 bases and at J to 3 bases, leaving 5 bases not matched to a gene. CDR3 in DNA: TGTGCCAGCAGCTTGGTAGGCGGGGGGTTCTACAATGAGCAGTTCTTC. This sequence encodes CASSLVGGGFYNEQFF.

The chain combines TRBV12-5 with TRBJ2-5, with TRBD2 matching 8 bases. CDR1 is LGHNT and CDR2 is FRNRAP in the germline V gene. V shed 7 bases, J shed 1 base, and the junction held 11 bases outside the gene matches. The CDR3 is made up of 16 amino acids. In nucleotides, the CDR3 is TGTGCTAGTGCCCTCCCCAGCGGGAGAATCCAAGAGACCCAGTACTTC. Encoded protein: CASALPSGRIQETQYF.

This clone has a single count. The chain has TRBV9 and TRBJ1-1; TRBD1 is a possible D gene (6 bases). V gave up 3 bases and J gave up 3 bases, with 15 bases separating them. The CDR3 has 15 residues. Per germline, CDR1 SGDLS and CDR2 YYNGEE. Here the CDR3 reads CASSGSDRIDTEAFF. The CDR3 DNA follows: TGTGCCAGCAGCGGGTCAGACAGGATCGACACTGAAGCTTTCTTT. The full variable domain, in which reference TRBV9 and TRBJ1-1 provide the parts outside the CDR3, is DSGVTQTPKHLITATGQRVTLRCSPRSGDLSVYWYQQSLDQGLQFLIQYYNGEERAKGNILERFSAQQFPDLHSELNLSSLELGDSALYFCASSGSDRIDTEAFFGQGTRLTVV.